Each of the 32 T cell receptor beta chains below was sequenced from the same sample in a study of blood T cell repertoires in COVID-19. Method: immunoSEQ multiplex PCR; TCRdb's copy keeps in-frame clones and lacks some. The data contain about 270,000 clones, under 90% of them seen just once; the ten biggest clones take up roughly 2.2%. Input material: peripheral blood. Receptors originate from a man between 45 and 60 years old with acute or convalescent COVID-19.

The V gene is TRBV9, the J gene TRBJ2-6, with D perhaps matching TRBD1 (5 bases). The germline V gene has CDR1 SGDLS and CDR2 YYNGEE. This CDR3 has 18 amino acids. The ends were cut back, 0 bases at V and 0 bases at J, with 13 bases in the middle. The CDR3 spells CASSVVGRVSSGANVLTF. In nucleotides, the CDR3 is TGTGCCAGCAGCGTAGTGGGCAGGGTGAGCTCTGGGGCCAACGTCCTGACTTTC.

This clone appeared once. The chain couples TRBV2 to TRBJ2-7; TRBD1 matches 7 bases. V was clipped by 6 bases and J by 5 bases; unmatched bases: 10. Germline V gene sequence: CDR1 SNHLY, CDR2 FYNNEI. The CDR3 has 14 residues. The CDR3 loop reads CASRGTVSTHEQYF. In nucleotides, the CDR3 is TGTGCCAGCAGGGGGACAGTAAGTACCCACGAGCAGTACTTC.

This chain joins TRBV19 and TRBJ2-5; TRBD2 is a possible D gene (7 bases). The CDR3 totals 15 residues. Germline V gene sequence: CDR1 LNHDA, CDR2 SQIVND (reference sequence). V dropped 7 bases and J dropped 5 bases, with 20 bases sitting between them. The CDR3, as DNA: TGTGCCAGTACCCCTCTAGGGGGGGCGGGGGAGACCCAGTACTTC. As protein: CASTPLGGAGETQYF.

CDR3 in amino acids: CASSAAGGLSTDTQYF. The DNA for the CDR3 is TGCGCCAGCAGTGCCGCGGGGGGATTGAGCACAGATACGCAGTATTTT. The chain joins TRBV10-1 to TRBJ2-3; 8 nucleotides agree with TRBD2. Per germline, CDR1 WNHNN and CDR2 SYGVQD (reference sequence). This CDR3 spans 16 amino acids. V lost 4 bases to trimming and J lost 0 bases; unmatched junction nucleotides: 6.

The gene calls are TRBV19 and TRBJ2-5; D might be TRBD2 (6 bases). The germline gives CDR1 LNHDA, CDR2 SQIVND (reference sequence). The CDR3 runs to 13 residues. V was cut by 7 bases and J by 3 bases, with 12 bases left in between. The CDR3 protein is CASNRGAEETQYF. CDR3 DNA sequence: TGTGCCAGTAACCGCGGGGCCGAAGAGACCCAGTACTTC.

The rearrangement links TRBV18 to TRBJ2-7; D may be TRBD2 (5 bases). This CDR3 is 15 amino acids long. Trimming took 2 bases from V and 2 from J, leaving 13 bases between them. Germline CDR1 and CDR2: KGHSH and LQKENI. The CDR3 DNA sequence: TGTGCCAGCTCACCAGGAGGCCCATCGCCCTACGAGCAGTACTTC. Its protein product is CASSPGGPSPYEQYF.

The chain joins TRBV14 to TRBJ2-4; D gene unclear. V lost 5 bases, J lost 8 bases, and 16 bases lay in between. The CDR3 totals 14 residues. CDR1 and CDR2 (germline): SGHDN, FVKESK. CDR3 loop: CASSSYFDLDIQYF. DNA of the CDR3: TGTGCCAGCAGCTCCTATTTTGACCTAGACATTCAGTACTTC.

The chain is built from TRBV7-9 and TRBJ1-2; D unresolved. The CDR3 extends over 12 amino acids. In germline, CDR1 is SEHNR, CDR2 FQNEAQ (reference sequence). V dropped 5 bases and J dropped 8 bases, with 12 bases sitting between them. DNA for the CDR3: TGTGCCAGCAGCCCTAGCCAAAGAGGCTACACCTTC. It translates to CASSPSQRGYTF.

This chain uses TRBV5-1 with TRBJ2-3; 9 bases line up with TRBD1. V dropped 6 bases and J dropped 4; count of bases not matched to a gene: 12. The germline V gene encodes CDR1 SGHRS and CDR2 YFSETQ. This CDR3 has 16 residues. CDR3 DNA sequence: TGCGCCAGCACCCCATCTTTTTGGACAGGGGCAGATACGCAGTATTTT. This codes for CASTPSFWTGADTQYF.

The rearrangement joins TRBV2 to TRBJ1-3; D not certain. The CDR3 loop spans 14 amino acids. Germline loops: CDR1 SNHLY, CDR2 FYNNEI. V gave up 4 bases and J gave up 1 base, with 8 bases separating them. CDR3 DNA: TGTGCCAGCAGTGTGACACTGTCTGGAAACACCATATATTTT. As protein: CASSVTLSGNTIYF.

J is TRBJ1-1 and V is TRBV4-1, with 7 bases identical to TRBD1. The CDR3 sequence is 15 residues long. Trimming took 3 bases from V and 1 from J; bases not matched to a gene: 5. Germline V CDR1 and CDR2: MGHRA, YSYEKL. CDR3 nucleotide sequence: TGCGCCAGCAGCCAGCTCGGGACAGCGAACACTGAAGCTTTCTTT. The encoded protein is CASSQLGTANTEAFF.

The V call is TRBV7-8, the J call TRBJ1-1; D not certain. V was trimmed by 5 bases and J by 7 bases, leaving 17 bases between them. The germline V gene has CDR1 SGHVS and CDR2 FQNEAQ. The CDR3 contains 14 residues. CDR3 nucleotides: TGTGCCAGCAGCCCGCGCCCGGTCGTGATTGAAGCTTTCTTT. This translates into CASSPRPVVIEAFF.

The CDR3 loop reads CASSGTIAAEAFF. In nucleotides, the CDR3 is TGTGCCAGCAGCGGAACAATTGCGGCTGAAGCTTTCTTT. The chain employs TRBV2 and TRBJ1-1, with D unresolved. The CDR3 spans 13 residues. The V end lost 6 bases, the J end lost 6 bases, and 14 bases lay between the germline ends. Germline CDR1 and CDR2: SNHLY and FYNNEI.

The genes are TRBV19 and TRBJ1-5, with D unclear. CDR1 and CDR2 (germline): LNHDA, SQIVND (reference sequence). Trimming left V 7 bases short and J 0 bases short, with 7 bases between. The CDR3 loop spans 13 amino acids. CDR3 in amino acids: CASNGLSNQPQHF. For the CDR3, the DNA is TGTGCCAGTAACGGTCTTAGCAATCAGCCCCAGCATTTT.

The chain carries TRBV2 and TRBJ1-1; tentative D call: TRBD1 (5 bases). CDR3 length: 14 amino acids. From germline, CDR1 is SNHLY and CDR2 FYNNEI. Trimming took 4 bases from V and 5 from J, leaving 14 bases between them. The CDR3 DNA follows: TGTGCCAGCAGTGCCCAGGGAAGCGCGACTGAAGCTTTCTTT. Its translation is CASSAQGSATEAFF.

The chain joins TRBV7-9 to TRBJ1-5, with TRBD1 matching over 7 bases. CDR3 length equals 14 residues. The V segment lost 5 bases and the J segment 2 bases; nucleotides outside the gene matches: 3. The germline V gene encodes CDR1 SEHNR and CDR2 FQNEAQ (reference sequence). The DNA of the CDR3 is TGTGCCAGCAGCCAAGGACAGGGCAATCAGCCCCAGCATTTT. It encodes CASSQGQGNQPQHF.

The chain is built from TRBV30 and TRBJ2-1; 7 bases agree with TRBD1. This CDR3 has 15 residues. Germline V CDR1 and CDR2: GTSNPN, SVGIG (reference sequence). The V gene end was trimmed by 0 bases and the J gene end by 12 bases; junction bases not matched to a gene: 14. CDR3 sequence reads: CAWSVNRVGHRGQFF. The CDR3 DNA follows: TGTGCCTGGAGTGTAAATCGCGTGGGCCACAGGGGGCAGTTCTTC.

The chain links TRBV10-1 to TRBJ2-7; D is perhaps TRBD1 (5 bases). Looked up from germline, CDR1 is WNHNN and CDR2 is SYGVQD (reference sequence). The V end lost 0 bases, the J end lost 5 bases, and 11 bases lay between the germline ends. The CDR3 length is 14 residues. The CDR3 region is CASSESQGTNEQYF. The CDR3, as DNA: TGCGCCAGCAGTGAGTCCCAGGGTACCAACGAGCAGTACTTC.

The chain carries TRBV27 and TRBJ2-7; 8 bases match TRBD1. V shed 6 bases, J shed 4 bases, and the junction held 8 bases outside the gene matches. Germline V CDR1 and CDR2: MNHEY, SMNVEV (reference sequence). The CDR3 consists of 14 residues. In nucleotides, the CDR3 is TGTGCCAGCAGCCCCCTACAGGGGGGATACGAGCAGTACTTC. Translating gives CASSPLQGGYEQYF.

DNA of the CDR3: TGCAGCGCCCGGGGTCCTAATGAAAAACTGTTTTTT. Translating gives CSARGPNEKLFF. The J gene is TRBJ1-4, the V gene TRBV29-1, with D unresolved. CDR1 is SQVTM, CDR2 ANQGSEA, per germline. The ends were cut back, 7 bases at V and 3 bases at J, with 9 bases in the middle. The CDR3 sequence is 12 residues long.

This clone was seen a handful of times. The chain couples TRBV2 to TRBJ1-1; 10 bases are a match to TRBD1. CDR1 is SNHLY and CDR2 is FYNNEI in the germline V gene. V shed 7 bases and J 4 bases; nucleotides not matched to a gene: 3. CDR3 length: 13 residues. CDR3 protein: CASTRDRGTEAFF. As DNA, the CDR3 is TGTGCCAGCACCCGGGACAGGGGCACTGAAGCTTTCTTT.

This clone was counted a few times. The V call is TRBV7-9, the J call TRBJ2-5; possible D gene TRBD2, 5 bases. The CDR3 length is 15 residues. Germline V gene sequence: CDR1 SEHNR, CDR2 FQNEAQ (reference sequence). Deletions cut 5 bases from V and 1 base from J, with 14 bases between. In DNA form, the CDR3 reads TGTGCCAGCAGCCGTCCAAGCGGAACCCAAGAGACCCAGTACTTC. It specifies CASSRPSGTQETQYF.

The chain joins TRBV5-1 to TRBJ2-2, with 8 bases matching TRBD2. The germline V gene encodes CDR1 SGHRS and CDR2 YFSETQ. After removal of 3 bases from V and 4 bases from J, the junction contained 2 bases not matched to a gene. The CDR3 sequence is 14 residues long. The CDR3 loop is CASSSGGGTGELFF. CDR3 sequence (DNA): TGCGCCAGCAGCTCCGGGGGGGGCACCGGGGAGCTGTTTTTT.

A single count supports this clone. This chain uses TRBV18 with TRBJ1-1, with 12 positions matching TRBD1. This CDR3 has 15 amino acids. Trimming removed 0 bases from V and 10 bases from J; junction bases left unmatched: 6. The germline V gene has CDR1 KGHSH and CDR2 LQKENI. CDR3 sequence: CASSPPGQGAKVAFF. The CDR3 DNA is TGTGCCAGCTCACCACCGGGACAGGGGGCAAAAGTAGCTTTCTTT.

The V call is TRBV2, the J call TRBJ2-3; 10 bases align to TRBD2. After removal of 8 bases from V and 0 bases from J, the junction contained 8 bases not matched to a gene. The V gene's germline CDR1 is SNHLY and CDR2 FYNNEI. CDR3 length equals 16 residues. The CDR3, as DNA: TGTGCCAGCCGTAGCGGGGGGCCCTTTAGCACAGATACGCAGTATTTT. Residues: CASRSGGPFSTDTQYF.

This chain uses TRBV11-2 with TRBJ1-2, with D possibly being TRBD1 (5 bases). The CDR3 consists of 13 residues. Between the trimmed V and J ends, which lost 6 bases and 5 bases, there was a span of 13 bases. Germline values: CDR1 SGHAT, CDR2 FQNNGV. CDR3 nucleotides: TGTGCCAGCAGTCCGGCGGGGGGGTATGGCTACACCTTC. This gives the protein CASSPAGGYGYTF.

V is TRBV6-5 and J is TRBJ1-1, with a possible D match to TRBD1 (5 bases). Germline V CDR1 and CDR2: MNHEY, SVGAGI. The CDR3 extends over 13 amino acids. Trimming took 8 bases from V and 5 from J, leaving 15 bases between them. CDR3 in DNA: TGTGCCAGCCGGCTAGGGGAATGGACTGAAGCTTTCTTT. This encodes CASRLGEWTEAFF.

The J gene is TRBJ2-1, the V gene TRBV3-1 (or the pseudogene TRBV3-2), with 10 bases lining up with TRBD2. This CDR3 comprises 16 residues. Germline-derived CDR1 and CDR2 are LGHDT and YNNKEL (reference sequence). V lost 3 bases and J lost 8; bases outside the gene matches: 10. CDR3 bases: TGTGCCAGCAGCCAGGTAGCGGGGGGTCCTTCCTATGAGCAGTTCTTC. Its protein product is CASSQVAGGPSYEQFF.

The rearrangement joins TRBV5-4 to TRBJ2-7, with TRBD2 matching over 7 bases. Germline CDR1 and CDR2: SGHNT and YYREEE (reference sequence). The CDR3 runs to 15 residues. After removal of 0 bases from V and 3 bases from J, the junction contained 6 bases not matched to a gene. The CDR3: CASSLGPAGSYEQYF. DNA for the CDR3: TGTGCCAGCAGCTTGGGCCCAGCGGGGAGCTACGAGCAGTACTTC. Full variable domain (missing parts from reference TRBV5-4 and TRBJ2-7): ETGVTQSPTHLIKTRGQQVTLRCSSQSGHNTVSWYQQALGQGPQFIFQYYREEENGRGNFPPRFSGLQFPNYSSELNVNALELDDSALYLCASSLGPAGSYEQYFGPGTRLTVT.

The chain joins TRBV28 to TRBJ2-7; D is possibly TRBD1 (5 bases). The germline V and J ends were trimmed by 10 bases and 2 bases, with 15 bases remaining between them. In germline, CDR1 is MDHEN, CDR2 SYDVKM. There are 13 residues in the CDR3. DNA of the CDR3: TGTGCCACCACTGCCGCAGGGCCCTACGAGCAGTACTTC. This gives the protein CATTAAGPYEQYF.

The gene calls are TRBV9 and TRBJ1-2; D is unresolved. Per germline, CDR1 SGDLS and CDR2 YYNGEE. The V gene lost 0 bases and the J gene lost 5 bases, with 8 bases spanning the gap. The CDR3 consists of 13 residues. Here the CDR3 DNA reads TGTGCCAGCAGCGTAGGGCACCCTTATGGCTACACCTTC. Its protein is CASSVGHPYGYTF.

The V and J genes are TRBV2 and TRBJ2-3; 7 bases map to TRBD2. Losses at the gene ends were 3 bases for V and 2 bases for J; bases not matched to a gene: 8. Germline lookup yields CDR1 SNHLY and CDR2 FYNNEI. The CDR3 is made up of 16 amino acids. Written as DNA, the CDR3 is TGTGCCAGCAGTGAGGGCTCCGGGACTAACACAGATACGCAGTATTTT. It yields the protein CASSEGSGTNTDTQYF.